The clone carrying this T cell receptor (beta chain) has more than one count but fewer than ten. Its antigen is unidentified. The data belong to a study of shared clonotypes between healthy human individuals. At the level of the study: The cohort comprised a couple of women and a few men. Their ages spanned 18 to 49 years. Researchers assigned three CD4 naive, three CD4 memory, two CD8 naive and one CD8 memory plate to each donor.

Notes on the study in general: Compared with memory subsets, naive subsets generally had larger estimated richness.

Naive CD8 cells were CD45RO-negative, positively selected for CCR7, excluding terminally differentiated effector memory CD45RA+ cells. The germline V gene encodes CDR1 GTSNPN and CDR2 SVGIG (reference sequence). V shed 6 bases and J shed 4 bases, with 15 bases lying between them. The CDR3 sequence is 13 residues long. The authors ran the assay at deep level. Sequencing was performed with immunoSEQ multiplex PCR; in TCRdb, only in-frame clones are kept and a portion is missing. Here the sample spans around 640,000 clones, roughly 96% being singletons. Sequenced sample: naive CD8+ T cells sorted from blood. This TCR derives from a young woman in good health. The chain joins TRBV30 to TRBJ1-1; no clear D. CDR3: CACVWVFITEAFF. In DNA, the CDR3 is TGTGCCTGTGTTTGGGTTTTTATCACTGAAGCTTTCTTT.